The subject of this entry is one T cell receptor beta chain. This record belongs to a study of T-cell reconstitution after alpha-beta-depleted transplantation in children. Preparation of the TCRbeta library involved a method that used unique molecular identifiers. TCRdb ran MiXCR on the PCR reads and lists one entry per CDR3 protein. The sample carries hundreds of thousands of distinct CDR3 sequences, roughly 15% recorded once. The sequence was obtained from a human donor who donated a stem cell graft to a child with acute myeloid leukemia. The material was PBMCs from the stem cell graft donor, obtained from the stem cell graft.

The CDR3 region is CASSQEGQHNEQFF. The CDR3 DNA is TGCGCCAGCAGCCAAGAAGGGCAACACAATGAGCAGTTCTTC. This chain links TRBV4-3 with TRBJ2-1; D is unresolved. Trimming stripped 0 bases from V and 5 bases from J, with 8 bases between. The CDR3 runs 14 residues. CDR1 and CDR2 (germline): LGHNA, YSLEER.